This T cell receptor beta chain emerged from a study of identical twins (dated by TCRdb to about 2016). With regard to the full study: TCR alpha and beta repertoires from monozygotic twins, unrelated adults of various ages and cord blood were deep-sequenced to test whether fetal clonotypes persist. Replicate twin experiments were performed at different times using different library preparation protocols to rule out contamination. The research as a whole found: In beta out-of-frame sequences, excess twin sharing was weaker, because having fewer shared sequences lowered the signal-to-noise ratio. Invariant T cells such as MAIT and iNKT could partly confound zero-insertion analyses, although diverse VJ usage argued against such confounding for most clonotypes. Because the same donors could not be followed over many years, the conclusions depended on cross-sectional statistical analysis. Fewer insertions were carried by abundant cord blood beta clonotypes; a weaker similar trend was observed in young adult naive repertoires, while no such trend was observed in memory repertoires. Compared with coincidental sharing between unrelated individuals, an excess of low generation-probability sequences was observed among out-of-frame TCR alpha sequences shared between twins. In monozygotic twins, out-of-frame TCR alpha sharing was systematically underestimated by recombination models, although the models agreed with sharing between unrelated individuals.

Library preparation employed 5' RACE. These reads were obtained on an Illumina HiSeq 2000. Template switching introduced a universal primer binding site; the final cDNA contained a unique molecular identifier, enabling accurate counting of TCR cDNA molecules. First-strand cDNA for TCR alpha and beta chains was synthesized from specific primers in the conserved constant-segment region. To control for contamination, every cDNA library was double barcoded, receiving both a SMART-Mk sample barcode and Illumina barcodes. Two successive PCR steps introduced TruSeq adapter sequences along with Illumina sample barcodes. TCR alpha and beta cDNA libraries were sequenced on the Illumina HiSeq platform with custom primers. In the source study's methods: Raw reads were processed with MiGEC to extract unique molecular identifiers, and MiXCR was used to determine CDR3 positions. Recombination models were inferred per individual with the repgenHMM and IGoR tools using an EM algorithm. Shared clonotype analysis was performed with the tcR package in R, normalizing sharing by the product of cloneset sizes. Out-of-frame nonproductive sequences were analyzed to study raw recombination free of thymic and clonal selection effects. In-frame beta chains were kept once TCRdb had trimmed the public reads at Q25 with fastp and called clones with MiXCR. Rows are combined by CDR3 protein, so each entry shows the most common genes and DNA. It is TCRdb's table, rather than the study itself, that gives the V and J calls and clone size. The sample table shows a few hundred thousand distinct CDR3 sequences, and around 9.6% are seen once. The ten biggest clones cover 2.5% to 3.5% of the sample.

Per the germline V gene (reference sequence), LNHNV is the CDR1 and YYDKDF is the CDR2. Ends trimmed: V by 5 bases, J by 3 bases; bases unmatched to a gene: 12. Its CDR3 holds 16 amino acids, cysteine through phenylalanine. Only CDR3 DNA is held: 48 bases, read in frame from base 1. Worth noting for this clonotype: This receptor's antigen is unknown. One base away there is no much larger clone; base qualities are not given.

Every donor was a healthy Caucasian. Three pairs of female monozygotic twins, all aged about 18 to 30 years, made up the twin cohort. Peripheral blood mononuclear cells were used as the source from which RNA for TCR libraries was isolated. The data were also submitted as part of a second study, on yellow fever vaccine responses in identical twins. The second study's paper adds: The T cell response to vaccination in identical twins was reported by the authors to appear partly convergent and partly personalized. In the study, vaccine-responding T cell clones were precisely tracked in identical twins.

Material for sequencing was PBMCs. The clonotype was recovered from a woman under 30 in good health. The sequence is built from TRBV15 and TRBJ2-5, and TRBD2 matches 7 of the central bases. DNA sequence: TGTGCCACCAGCTGGGGGGGGGGTAGGATAGAAGAGACCCAGTACTTC. It codes for CATSWGGGRIEETQYF.